This TCR beta chain was sequenced for a study of CD8 T cells in Susac syndrome. Healthy donors, matched for age and sex, constituted the control group. TEMRA cells were FACS-enriched and CD8+ and CD4+ T cells negatively isolated. RNA totalling roughly 0.45 to 1 ug underwent reverse transcription with random hexamers. TCR beta CDR3 was amplified by immunoSEQ multiplex PCR. This amplification extended across 54 Vbeta and 13 Jbeta segments. One entry per CDR3 protein, called by TCRdb with MiXCR from the immunoSEQ multiplex PCR reads. The sample holds about 140,000 distinct CDR3 sequences, nearly 95% seen once. This CDR3 has 13 amino acids. Germline V gives CDR1 ENHRY, CDR2 SYGVKD. Deletions cut 0 bases from V and 6 bases from J, with 5 bases between.

V usage is TRBV10-3 and J usage is TRBJ2-2; D is possibly TRBD1 (5 bases). Sequenced sample: CD8+ T cells from PBMCs. The TCR originated in a human donor in good health. Written as DNA, the CDR3 is TGTGCCATCAGTGAGTCCAGGGCCGGGGAGCTGTTTTTT. Protein: CAISESRAGELFF.